The 27 T cell receptor beta chains presented below share a single source sample, sequenced in a study of long-term antiretroviral therapy in people with HIV. Run at survey level, the immunoSEQ assay was version v3.0. Produced via immunoSEQ multiplex PCR; TCRdb's table is partial and in-frame only. The table has 25,000 to 30,000 clones, 90% to 95% seen once. This sample comprised unsorted PBMCs, obtained 3.1 years after starting antiretroviral therapy. These receptors all stem from a young man with HIV.

The gene calls are TRBV10-3 and TRBJ2-1, with 7 bases aligning to TRBD2. In germline, CDR1 is ENHRY, CDR2 SYGVKD. This CDR3 region has 14 residues. V gave up 5 bases and J gave up 6 bases; unmatched junction bases: 7. The CDR3 DNA follows: TGTGCCATCAGTAGCGGGGACGGTTTCAATGAGCAGTTCTTC. It encodes CAISSGDGFNEQFF.

The rearrangement joins TRBV7-8 to TRBJ2-7; TRBD1 matches at 8 bases. The ends lost 4 bases at V and 3 bases at J; junction bases unmatched: 5. This CDR3 has 14 amino acids. CDR1 is SGHVS, CDR2 FQNEAQ, per germline. CDR3 sequence reads: CASSSRTGNYEQYF. The DNA of the CDR3 is TGTGCCAGCAGCTCCCGGACAGGGAACTACGAGCAGTACTTC.

The chain is built from TRBV5-1 and TRBJ1-3, with D tentatively TRBD1 (6 bases). V lost 0 bases and J 3 bases, leaving 13 bases between the germline ends. The CDR3 loop spans 16 amino acids. The germline V gene encodes CDR1 SGHRS and CDR2 YFSETQ. CDR3 DNA sequence: TGCGCCAGCAGCTTGGCAGGGGTGGTACGTGGAAACACCATATATTTT. Translation gives CASSLAGVVRGNTIYF.

This rearrangement joins TRBV10-3 to TRBJ1-1; TRBD1 matches 9 bases. J lost 5 bases, V lost 7 bases, and 8 bases had no gene match. The germline CDR1 and CDR2 sequences are ENHRY and SYGVKD. The CDR3 is made up of 14 amino acids. The DNA for the CDR3 is TGTGCCATCACTGCCGGGACAGGGTTTACTGAAGCTTTCTTT. Its translation: CAITAGTGFTEAFF.

The chain has TRBV7-2 and TRBJ2-2; D call uncertain. Germline CDR1 is SGHTA and CDR2 is FQGNSA. V was shortened by 6 bases and J by 0 bases, with 8 bases between the two germline ends. This CDR3 has 14 amino acids. Written as DNA, the CDR3 is TGTGCCAGCAGTCCGACGGCGAACACCGGGGAGCTGTTTTTT. Its translation: CASSPTANTGELFF.

The chain links TRBV9 to TRBJ2-1; 8 bases map to TRBD2. The CDR3 has 15 residues. Germline assignment: CDR1 SGDLS and CDR2 YYNGEE. V was clipped by 0 bases and J by 9 bases; unmatched bases: 8. The CDR3 spells CASSVAPGLVSEQFF. DNA for the CDR3: TGTGCCAGCAGCGTAGCCCCGGGACTAGTCAGTGAGCAGTTCTTC.

The chain is built from TRBV9 and TRBJ2-3, with D maybe TRBD1 (6 bases). Germline V gene lookup returns CDR1 SGDLS and CDR2 YYNGEE. Trimming took 9 bases from V and 7 from J, leaving 15 bases between them. The CDR3 consists of 12 residues. The CDR3 DNA reads as TGTGCCACTGGACAGAATGTATATACGCAGTATTTT. Translating it yields CATGQNVYTQYF.

The rearrangement joins TRBV7-9 to TRBJ2-2; 9 bases line up with TRBD2. This CDR3 has 15 amino acids. V shed 5 bases, J shed 7 bases, and the junction held 8 bases outside the gene matches. Germline loops: CDR1 SEHNR, CDR2 FQNEAQ (reference sequence). In DNA form, the CDR3 reads TGTGCCAGCAGCCGCGGGACTAGCTGGGGCGGGGAGCTGTTTTTT. Translating gives CASSRGTSWGGELFF.

The CDR3 region has the DNA TGTGCCAGCAGCTGGGACAGGGGCTCCCTTAACTATGGCTACACCTTC. The encoded protein is CASSWDRGSLNYGYTF. The V gene is TRBV2, the J gene TRBJ1-2; 10 positions match TRBD1. CDR1 is SNHLY and CDR2 is FYNNEI in the germline V gene. Trimming removed 6 bases from V and 1 base from J; junction bases left unmatched: 8. The CDR3 runs 16 residues. The full variable domain, in which reference TRBV2 and TRBJ1-2 provide the parts outside the CDR3, is EPEVTQTPSHQVTQMGQEVILRCVPISNHLYFYWYRQILGQKVEFLVSFYNNEISEKSEIFDDQFSVERPDGSNFTLKIRSTKLEDSAMYFCASSWDRGSLNYGYTFGSGTRLTVV.

The DNA for the CDR3 is TGTGCCAGCAGCCGAGCCCCGGGTTCCGGGAATGAAAAACTGTTTTTT. Translation: CASSRAPGSGNEKLFF. The chain carries TRBV4-2 and TRBJ1-4; D gene uncertain. The germline gives CDR1 LGHNA, CDR2 YNFKEQ. This CDR3 spans 16 amino acids. V gave up 4 bases and J gave up 5 bases, with 17 bases separating them.

The chain carries TRBV7-2 and TRBJ2-7; TRBD1 is a possible D gene (6 bases). Trimming removed 5 bases from V and 2 bases from J, with 16 bases in between. The CDR3 runs to 15 residues. Looked up from germline, CDR1 is SGHTA and CDR2 is FQGNSA. CDR3 DNA: TGTGCCAGCAGCGCAGATACGGGACACACCTACGAGCAGTACTTC. Amino acids: CASSADTGHTYEQYF.

This clone was detected once. The J gene is TRBJ2-3, the V gene TRBV6-6, with D unresolved. Germline V gene data show CDR1 as MNHNY and CDR2 as SVGAGI (reference sequence). The CDR3 extends over 11 amino acids. Between the trimmed V and J ends, which lost 3 bases and 8 bases, there was a span of 6 bases. CDR3 residues: CASSYAGTQYF. As DNA, the CDR3 is TGTGCCAGCAGTTATGCTGGTACGCAGTATTTT.

The CDR3 sequence is CASSPTLSGANVLTF. As DNA, the CDR3 is TGTGCCAGCTCACCCACCCTCTCTGGGGCCAACGTCCTGACTTTC. The chain combines TRBV18 with TRBJ2-6, with D unclear. Germline-derived CDR1 and CDR2 are KGHSH and LQKENI. The CDR3 loop spans 15 amino acids. V dropped 3 bases and J dropped 0 bases, with 6 bases sitting between them.

The chain carries TRBV14 and TRBJ1-3; D is unclear. The V and J ends lost 0 bases and 4 bases respectively, with 25 bases between them. The CDR3 has 20 residues. The germline gives CDR1 SGHDN, CDR2 FVKESK. The CDR3 sequence is CASSQEEVILDPDSGNTIYF. The CDR3 DNA follows: TGTGCCAGCAGCCAAGAAGAGGTGATCCTGGACCCAGATTCGGGAAACACCATATATTTT. Supplemented by reference TRBV14 and TRBJ1-3, the full variable domain reads EAGVTQFPSHSVIEKGQTVTLRCDPISGHDNLYWYRRVMGKEIKFLLHFVKESKQDESGMPNNRFLAERTGGTYSTLKVQPAELEDSGVYFCASSQEEVILDPDSGNTIYFGEGSWLTVV.

The chain is built from TRBV6-5 and TRBJ1-2, with TRBD1 matching over 7 bases. J gave up 4 bases and V 2 bases, and 4 bases lay outside the gene matches. The CDR3 totals 14 residues. The germline V gene encodes CDR1 MNHEY and CDR2 SVGAGI. The CDR3 nucleotides read TGTGCCAGCAGTTACAGGGGGCTTGGCTATGGCTACACCTTC. Translated: CASSYRGLGYGYTF.

This clone was counted a few times. This sequence joins TRBV7-9 and TRBJ2-5; D perhaps matches TRBD2 (5 bases). The CDR3 sequence is 13 residues long. The V end lost 1 base, the J end lost 5 bases, and 8 bases lay between the germline ends. Germline CDR1 is SEHNR and CDR2 is FQNEAQ (reference sequence). CDR3 in amino acids: CASSLGGLETQYF. The DNA of the CDR3 is TGTGCCAGCAGCTTAGGAGGGTTGGAGACCCAGTACTTC.

The chain combines TRBV9 with TRBJ1-3; D gene unclear. CDR3 length: 14 residues. The germline gives CDR1 SGDLS, CDR2 YYNGEE. The V and J ends lost 4 bases and 2 bases respectively, with 10 bases between them. In DNA, the CDR3 is TGTGCCAGCAGCCCCCTCTCCCCTGGAAACACCATATATTTT. It translates to CASSPLSPGNTIYF.

This clone was picked up a small number of times. The chain joins TRBV7-9 to TRBJ2-7; D might be TRBD1 (6 bases). V lost 5 bases, J lost 6 bases, and 11 bases lay in between. This CDR3 region has 12 residues. CDR1 is SEHNR and CDR2 is FQNEAQ in the germline V gene (reference sequence). DNA for the CDR3: TGTGCCAGCAGCGTAAGGGGGTCCGAGCAGTACTTC. It yields the protein CASSVRGSEQYF.

The V and J genes are TRBV5-5 and TRBJ1-2; a weak D match, TRBD1 (6 bases). Germline V lookup: CDR1 SGHKS, CDR2 YYEKEE (reference sequence). CDR3 length: 18 amino acids. Trimming took 4 bases from V and 1 from J, leaving 23 bases between them. CDR3: CASSTTGYFPLSNYGYTF. CDR3 DNA: TGTGCCAGCAGCACTACAGGGTATTTCCCTCTGAGTAACTATGGCTACACCTTC.

The chain uses TRBV5-1 and TRBJ2-5; D gene unclear. The CDR3 extends over 16 amino acids. Germline V lookup: CDR1 SGHRS, CDR2 YFSETQ. The V end was cut by 0 bases, the J end by 5 bases, with 17 bases between. The CDR3 region has the DNA TGCGCCAGCAGCTTGGGACTCGGAAGGGATAGGGAGACCCAGTACTTC. Translating gives CASSLGLGRDRETQYF.

This chain connects TRBV5-6 to TRBJ1-4; D ambiguous. Germline assignment: CDR1 SGHDT and CDR2 YYEEEE. The CDR3 runs to 13 residues. The ends were cut back, 0 bases at V and 12 bases at J, with 12 bases in the middle. CDR3 sequence reads: CASSLGSSPELFF. The CDR3 DNA sequence: TGTGCCAGCAGCTTGGGATCATCCCCAGAACTGTTTTTT.

The J gene is TRBJ2-5, the V gene TRBV19, with 7 bases identical to TRBD1. CDR3 size: 15 residues. After removal of 5 bases from V and 5 bases from J, the junction contained 11 bases not matched to a gene. CDR1 is LNHDA and CDR2 is SQIVND in the germline V gene (reference sequence). CDR3 bases: TGTGCCAGTAGTGGTAACAGGGGCCACAGGGAGACCCAGTACTTC. It is translated as CASSGNRGHRETQYF. The full variable domain, in which reference TRBV19 and TRBJ2-5 provide the parts outside the CDR3, is DGGITQSPKYLFRKEGQNVTLSCEQNLNHDAMYWYRQDPGQGLRLIYYSQIVNDFQKGDIAEGYSVSREKKESFPLTVTSAQKNPTAFYLCASSGNRGHRETQYFGPGTRLLVL.

The CDR3 spells CASSSAPTDPTDTQYF. The CDR3 DNA is TGTGCCAGCAGTTCCGCCCCGACAGACCCAACAGATACGCAGTATTTT. V gene TRBV27 combines with J gene TRBJ2-3, with D possibly matching TRBD1 (5 bases). Trimming stripped 4 bases from V and 3 bases from J, with 17 bases between. The CDR3 sequence is 16 residues long. From germline, CDR1 is MNHEY and CDR2 SMNVEV (reference sequence).

V is TRBV10-2 and J is TRBJ2-1; no clear D. CDR1 is WSHSY, CDR2 SAAADI, per germline. This CDR3 has 14 residues. Trimming removed 3 bases from V and 1 base from J, with 7 bases in between. The CDR3 loop reads CASSDTNSYNEQFF. CDR3 DNA sequence: TGCGCCAGCAGTGATACCAATTCCTACAATGAGCAGTTCTTC.

This sequence joins TRBV5-1 and TRBJ1-2, with D maybe TRBD1 (5 bases). Germline values: CDR1 SGHRS, CDR2 YFSETQ. Trimming left V 0 bases short and J 5 bases short, with 14 bases between. The CDR3 extends over 15 amino acids. The CDR3 region has the DNA TGCGCCAGCAGCTTGGAGGAGTTTGGGGGGTATGGCTACACCTTC. Its protein product is CASSLEEFGGYGYTF.

The chain is built from TRBV6-1 and TRBJ2-2; no clear D gene. Germline V gene data show CDR1 as MNHNS and CDR2 as SASEGT. Trimming took off 3 bases at V and 3 bases at J, with 2 bases between the two ends. This CDR3 contains 12 residues. The CDR3 DNA reads TGTGCCAGCAGTGATTACACCGGGGAGCTGTTTTTT. Translated: CASSDYTGELFF.

This clone appeared once. The CDR3 protein is CASSFQGRGTEAFF. CDR3 coding DNA: TGTGCCAGCAGCTTCCAGGGGCGCGGGACTGAAGCTTTCTTT. The chain joins TRBV27 to TRBJ1-1; D might be TRBD1 (6 bases). Trimming shortened V by 6 bases and J by 5 bases, and 16 bases separated the two germline ends. CDR1 is MNHEY, CDR2 SMNVEV, per germline (reference sequence). This CDR3 is built from 14 residues.